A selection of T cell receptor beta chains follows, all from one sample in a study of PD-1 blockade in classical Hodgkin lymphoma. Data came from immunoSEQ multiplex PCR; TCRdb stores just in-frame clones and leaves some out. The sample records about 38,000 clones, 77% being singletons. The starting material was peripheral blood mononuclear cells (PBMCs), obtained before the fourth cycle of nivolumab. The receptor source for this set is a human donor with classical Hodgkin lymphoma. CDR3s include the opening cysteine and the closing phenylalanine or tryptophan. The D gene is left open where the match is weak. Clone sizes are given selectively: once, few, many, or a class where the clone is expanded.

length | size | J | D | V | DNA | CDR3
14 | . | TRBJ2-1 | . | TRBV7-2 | TGTGCCAGCAGCTTAAAGAGCTCCTACAATGAGCAGTTCTTC | CASSLKSSYNEQFF
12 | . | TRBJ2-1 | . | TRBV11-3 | TGTGCCAGCAGCGGACTTAACAATGAGCAGTTCTTC | CASSGLNNEQFF
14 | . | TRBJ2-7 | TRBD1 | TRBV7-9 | TGTGCCAGCAGCTTTAGGACAGGGAACTACGAGCAGTACTTC | CASSFRTGNYEQYF
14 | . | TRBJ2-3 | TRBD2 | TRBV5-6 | TGTGCCAGCAGCTTGATTGGACTAGCGGGGGTACTGTATTTT | CASSLIGLAGVLYF
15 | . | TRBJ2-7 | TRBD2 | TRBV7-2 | TGTGCCAGCAGCGCCGGGCGGTTAGCGGGGGTTGAGCAGTACTTC | CASSAGRLAGVEQYF
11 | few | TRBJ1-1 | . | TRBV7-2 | TGTGCCAGCAGCTTATCGAAAGTGGCTTTCTTT | CASSLSKVAFF
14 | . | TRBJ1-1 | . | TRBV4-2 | TGTGCCAGCAGCCAAGCGGGATATGAACAACAAGCTTTCTTT | CASSQAGYEQQAFF
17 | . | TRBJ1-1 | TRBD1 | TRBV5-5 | TGTGCCAGCAGCTTCTACAGCGCCGGGACAGGGCCCCTGGGAGCTTTCTTT | CASSFYSAGTGPLGAFF
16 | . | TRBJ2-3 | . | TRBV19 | TGTGCCAGTAGTATAGATTTTCCTGGAATCACAGATACGCAGTATTTT | CASSIDFPGITDTQYF
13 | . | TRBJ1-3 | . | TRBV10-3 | TGTGCCGGGGGGTTTAGCTCTGGAAACACCATATATTTT | CAGGFSSGNTIYF
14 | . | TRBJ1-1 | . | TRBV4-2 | TGTGCCAGCAGCCAAGTGAGTGGTGGCACTGAAGCTTTCTTT | CASSQVSGGTEAFF
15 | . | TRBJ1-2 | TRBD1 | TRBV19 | TGTGCCAGTAGCAGAGCCGGGACAGTGAGGAATGGCTACACCTTC | CASSRAGTVRNGYTF
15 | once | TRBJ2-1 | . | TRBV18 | TGTGCCAGCTCACCAAGGGGGGCAACTCACAATGAGCAGTTCTTC | CASSPRGATHNEQFF
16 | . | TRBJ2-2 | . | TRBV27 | TGTGCCAGCAGTCCCCCTGCAGGGGTCGTGACCGGGGAGCTGTTTTTT | CASSPPAGVVTGELFF
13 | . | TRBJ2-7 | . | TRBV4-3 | TGCGCCAGCAGCCCCCGGGACGGATACGAGCAGTACTTC | CASSPRDGYEQYF
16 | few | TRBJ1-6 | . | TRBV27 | TGTGCCAGCAGTTTGGCCCTGACGGGGAATAATTCACCCCTCCACTTT | CASSLALTGNNSPLHF
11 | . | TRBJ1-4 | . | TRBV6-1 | TGTGCCAGCAGGACAGTCGAAAAACTGTTTTTT | CASRTVEKLFF
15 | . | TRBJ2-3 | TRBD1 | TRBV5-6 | TGTGCCAGCAGCCCGGGACAGGGGGCCCCAGATACGCAGTATTTT | CASSPGQGAPDTQYF